Following are 9 T cell receptor beta chains from one sample sequenced in a study of cytomegalovirus exposure and HLA in healthy donors. The study ran its PCR with 60 Vbeta and 13 Jbeta primers. Libraries were prepared by immunoSEQ multiplex PCR; TCRdb keeps only in-frame clonotypes and omits some of them. The sample lists some 76,000 clones, about 76% occurring once. Sequences were obtained from PBMCs. Receptors were obtained from a male donor in good health and CMV-seropositive.

V is TRBV9 and J is TRBJ1-1; unclear D gene. The V end was cut by 4 bases, the J end by 3 bases, with 10 bases between. The CDR3 loop spans 13 amino acids. The V gene's germline CDR1 is SGDLS and CDR2 YYNGEE. CDR3 residues: CASSREGDTEAFF. The CDR3 coding sequence is TGTGCCAGCAGCCGAGAAGGAGACACTGAAGCTTTCTTT.

V gene TRBV18 combines with J gene TRBJ2-1, with TRBD2 matching 8 bases. The germline gives CDR1 KGHSH, CDR2 LQKENI. This CDR3 region has 19 residues. V lost 4 bases and J lost 0; bases outside the gene matches: 14. The CDR3 DNA is TGTGCCAGCTCACTTAACACGGGGCTTAGCGGGGCCTCCTACAATGAGCAGTTCTTC. Translation gives CASSLNTGLSGASYNEQFF.

The chain combines TRBV7-8 with TRBJ2-1; D perhaps matches TRBD1 (5 bases). This CDR3 has 13 residues. Germline CDR1 reads SGHVS; CDR2 reads FQNEAQ. V was trimmed by 6 bases and J by 8 bases, leaving 14 bases between them. The CDR3 bases are TGTGCCAGCAGTCAGCAAGGGGCTTATGAGCAGTTCTTC. Encoded protein: CASSQQGAYEQFF.

This clone appeared a single time. The V call is TRBV28, the J call TRBJ2-7; D is perhaps TRBD1 (8 bases). V was clipped by 3 bases and J by 3 bases, with 18 bases between them. The CDR3 is 16 residues long. The germline V gene has CDR1 MDHEN and CDR2 SYDVKM. The CDR3 DNA follows: TGTGCCAGCAGTTTGTTCCGAACAGGGGGGGGCTACGAGCAGTACTTC. This codes for CASSLFRTGGGYEQYF.

The CDR3, as DNA: TGTGCCAGCTCACCACAGGGGTTGACAGATACGCAGTATTTT. Amino acid sequence: CASSPQGLTDTQYF. The chain uses TRBV18 and TRBJ2-3; perhaps TRBD1 as D (5 bases). The V and J ends lost 1 base and 3 bases respectively, with 8 bases between them. The V gene's germline CDR1 is KGHSH and CDR2 LQKENI. The length of the CDR3 is 14 residues.

This chain joins TRBV10-3 and TRBJ2-2; a weak D match, TRBD2 (6 bases). The CDR3 totals 17 residues. Looked up from germline, CDR1 is ENHRY and CDR2 is SYGVKD. The ends were cut back, 10 bases at V and 1 base at J, with 22 bases in the middle. The CDR3 protein is CATGDPASGQNTGELFF. The CDR3 DNA reads as TGTGCCACGGGGGACCCGGCGAGCGGGCAGAACACCGGGGAGCTGTTTTTT.

The V gene is TRBV18, the J gene TRBJ1-1; possibly TRBD1 for D (6 bases). Germline CDR1 and CDR2: KGHSH and LQKENI. The CDR3 has 15 amino acids. Deletions cut 0 bases from V and 0 bases from J, with 8 bases between. The chain's CDR3 is CASSPPSGVNTEAFF. The CDR3 nucleotides are TGTGCCAGCTCACCACCCTCAGGGGTGAACACTGAAGCTTTCTTT. Full variable domain (remainder filled in from reference TRBV18 and TRBJ1-1): NAGVMQNPRHLVRRRGQEARLRCSPMKGHSHVYWYRQLPEEGLKFMVYLQKENIIDESGMPKERFSAEFPKEGPSILRIQQVVRGDSAAYFCASSPPSGVNTEAFFGQGTRLTVV.

This rearrangement joins TRBV6-6 to TRBJ1-1; D unresolved. The germline V gene has CDR1 MNHNY and CDR2 SVGAGI (reference sequence). V gave up 5 bases and J gave up 4 bases, with 11 bases separating them. This CDR3 region has 13 residues. The CDR3 spells CASSRGRATEAFF. As DNA, the CDR3 is TGTGCCAGCAGTCGGGGTAGGGCCACTGAAGCTTTCTTT.

V usage is TRBV29-1 and J usage is TRBJ2-1, with 7 bases fitting TRBD2. The CDR3 contains 15 residues. The junction had 16 bases not matched to a gene; V was cut back by 7 bases and J by 7 bases. CDR1 and CDR2 (germline): SQVTM, ANQGSEA. As DNA, the CDR3 is TGCAGCGACAACGAGGGGCGGGGGAGCGTAAATGAGCAGTTCTTC. Translated, it gives CSDNEGRGSVNEQFF.